This TCR beta chain was recovered during a study of blood T cell repertoires in COVID-19. Across the study: Donors in the United States, Italy and Spain gave samples during acute or convalescent COVID-19. PBMCs, B-cell-depleted T cells, or T cells provided the cDNA or gDNA that made up the material.

In the original processing: Estimates of nucleated cell counts were drawn from the amplification of reference gene primers. Clones were read by immunoSEQ multiplex PCR, and TCRdb kept only the in-frame ones, dropping some. Clone size and the V and J calls come from that table; the DNA yielded D and trimming. Here the sample spans 200,000 to 250,000 clones, around 86% being singletons. V was clipped by 5 bases and J by 2 bases, with 12 bases between them. Germline CDR1 and CDR2: SGHTA and FQGNSA. The length of the CDR3 is 14 residues. This receptor was obtained from a man aged 80 or over with acute or convalescent COVID-19. The sequencing input was peripheral blood. The rearrangement uses TRBV7-2 and TRBJ1-2; D is ambiguous. CDR3 in amino acids: CASSAQASNYGYTF. The CDR3 bases are TGTGCCAGCAGCGCTCAGGCTTCGAACTATGGCTACACCTTC.